Listed below are T cell receptor beta chains from one sample, sequenced in a study of beta chain features in type 1 diabetes. Measured with immunoSEQ multiplex PCR; TCRdb has only the in-frame clones, and not every one. This sample has more than 120,000 clones; 10% to 15% occur once, and the top ten carry roughly 1.4%. Sequencing used central memory CD4+ T cells from blood. All receptors derive from a man younger than 35 with type 1 diabetes. CDR3s include the opening cysteine and the closing phenylalanine or tryptophan. The D gene is left open where the match is weak. Rows may omit the clone size; those that give it use once, few, many or a size class.

TGCGCCAGCAGCTTGGTTCAGGGCGACACTGAAGCTTTCTTT	CASSLVQGDTEAFF	-	-	TRBV5-1	TRBJ1-1
TGCGCCAGCAGCCGCGCAGGGACAGAAAATTCACCCCTCCACTTT	CASSRAGTENSPLHF	few	TRBD1	TRBV5-1	TRBJ1-6
TGTGCCAGCAGCTTGACTAGCGGGGGACACAATGAGCAGTTCTTC	CASSLTSGGHNEQFF	many	TRBD2	TRBV7-2	TRBJ2-1
TGTGCCTGGAGCCCAGGGTGCAATCAGCCCCAGCATTTT	CAWSPGCNQPQHF	once	-	TRBV30	TRBJ1-5
TGTGCCAGTAGACCGGAACAGGGTTCGAACTATGGCTACACCTTC	CASRPEQGSNYGYTF	-	-	TRBV19	TRBJ1-2
TGCGCCAGCAGCGACGGGACAGTCTACGAGCAGTACTTC	CASSDGTVYEQYF	-	TRBD1	TRBV5-1	TRBJ2-7
TGTGCCAGCAGCCAACCGGGACCCGTCGACAATGAGCAGTTCTTC	CASSQPGPVDNEQFF	few	-	TRBV13	TRBJ2-1
TGTGCCAGCAGCTTCCAGATGAACACCGGGGAGCTGTTTTTT	CASSFQMNTGELFF	-	-	TRBV5-6	TRBJ2-2
TGTGCCAGCAGCTTAGGACAGAATGACCAGCCCCAGCATTTT	CASSLGQNDQPQHF	-	-	TRBV7-9	TRBJ1-5
TGTGCCATCAGTGAGTACAGCGCGGGAGGCTACACCTTC	CAISEYSAGGYTF	-	-	TRBV10-3	TRBJ1-2
TGTGCCAGCAGCGTAGGTGTTGGGGGAAATTCACCCCTCCACTTT	CASSVGVGGNSPLHF	few	-	TRBV9	TRBJ1-6
TGCAGCGTTGAAGACACAGTGTCGGGTGGAAACACCATATATTTT	CSVEDTVSGGNTIYF	-	-	TRBV29-1	TRBJ1-3
TGCACCAGCAGTCGGAGCGGGGGTACGTTAGATACGCAGTATTTT	CTSSRSGGTLDTQYF	-	-	TRBV1	TRBJ2-3
TGTGCCAGCAGCTTCACGGGGGGGCCCAATGAGCAGTTCTTC	CASSFTGGPNEQFF	-	TRBD2	TRBV7-2	TRBJ2-1
TGTGCCAGCTGGGGAGGGACAGGAGTCACTGAAGCTTTCTTT	CASWGGTGVTEAFF	few	TRBD1	TRBV27	TRBJ1-1
TGTGCCAGTACCGGGACAGTTGGTTCTGAAGCTTTCTTT	CASTGTVGSEAFF	few	TRBD1	TRBV19	TRBJ1-1
TGTGCCTGGAACGGCGGGGCACCCAATCAGCCCCAGCATTTT	CAWNGGAPNQPQHF	few	-	TRBV30	TRBJ1-5
TGCGCCAGCAGTATGGGACAGGCTGGAGCCGGGGAGCTGTTTTTT	CASSMGQAGAGELFF	-	TRBD1	TRBV5-1	TRBJ2-2
TGTGCCTGGGGTCGTTTTTACGAGCAGTACTTC	CAWGRFYEQYF	-	-	TRBV30	TRBJ2-7
TGCAGCGTTGAAGATCGGCGGCAGGGGGGTGAAAAACTGTTTTTT	CSVEDRRQGGEKLFF	few	TRBD1	TRBV29-1	TRBJ1-4
TGTGCCAGTAGTAGGTCGGGGGGCACCACAGATACGCAGTATTTT	CASSRSGGTTDTQYF	-	-	TRBV19	TRBJ2-3
TGTGCCAGCATTTCGGACGGGAGAGGGGAGCTGTTTTTT	CASISDGRGELFF	-	-	TRBV2	TRBJ2-2
TGTGCCAGCAGCGCTGACAGGCAAGTGTGGTACGAGCAGTACTTC	CASSADRQVWYEQYF	few	-	TRBV28	TRBJ2-7
TGCAGCGGACTGACAGAGGAAAAACTGTTTTTT	CSGLTEEKLFF	many	-	TRBV29-1	TRBJ1-4
TGTGCCAGCAGCTTAATCCTAGCGGAATACAATGAGCAGTTCTTC	CASSLILAEYNEQFF	-	TRBD2	TRBV13	TRBJ2-1
TGTGCCAGCTCACCCCCCAATGGGGAGACCCAGTACTTC	CASSPPNGETQYF	few	-	TRBV18	TRBJ2-5
TGTGCCAGCAGCGTCGGACTGAGTCAAGAGACCCAGTACTTC	CASSVGLSQETQYF	few	-	TRBV7-9	TRBJ2-5
TGTGCCATCAGTGACCCATTTTCGGGGGAGACCCAGTACTTC	CAISDPFSGETQYF	few	-	TRBV10-3	TRBJ2-5
TGTGCCTGGGATCCCGTGGGGACAGATACGCAGTATTTT	CAWDPVGTDTQYF	few	-	TRBV30	TRBJ2-3
TGTGCCAGCTCGCAACCCCGAGGGACAGGGAGACCGAGGGGAGAGCAGTTCTTC	CASSQPRGTGRPRGEQFF	many	TRBD1	TRBV18	TRBJ2-1
TGTGCCAGCTCACCACCATGGGGAGGCAATGAGCAGTTCTTC	CASSPPWGGNEQFF	-	-	TRBV18	TRBJ2-1
TGTGCCAGCAGCCGACAGGGAGCTGAAGCTTTCTTT	CASSRQGAEAFF	few	TRBD1	TRBV7-9	TRBJ1-1
TGTGCCAGCTCACTAGCCGGGTACGAGCAGTACTTC	CASSLAGYEQYF	few	-	TRBV18	TRBJ2-7
TGTGCCAGCAGCGCAACCGGGACAGGGCAAGAGACCCAGTACTTC	CASSATGTGQETQYF	-	TRBD1	TRBV9	TRBJ2-5
TGTGCCAGCAGCGTGGACAGCCCCACAGATACGCAGTATTTT	CASSVDSPTDTQYF	few	-	TRBV5-4	TRBJ2-3
TGCAGTGCCCCCCGGGACAGGGGAGCTTTCTTT	CSAPRDRGAFF	few	TRBD1	TRBV20-1	TRBJ1-1
TGTGCCAGTAGTATAGATCTCCAGGACCCGTACAATGAGCAGTTCTTC	CASSIDLQDPYNEQFF	-	-	TRBV19	TRBJ2-1
TGCGCCAGCAGCTTGGCCCGCAGGGGCTATGGCTACACCTTC	CASSLARRGYGYTF	medium-sized	-	TRBV5-1	TRBJ1-2
TGTGCCAGTAAGGGTGAACTAGGAGGCTACACCTTC	CASKGELGGYTF	-	-	TRBV19	TRBJ1-2
TGCAGCGTTGACGAGGGCCATGAGCAGTTCTTC	CSVDEGHEQFF	many	-	TRBV29-1	TRBJ2-1
TGTGCCACCAGCAGGGAAACTAGCGCGAACACCGGGGAGCTGTTTTTT	CATSRETSANTGELFF	-	TRBD2	TRBV15	TRBJ2-2
TGTGCCAGCAGCTCCACAGATACGCAGTATTTT	CASSSTDTQYF	-	-	TRBV7-9	TRBJ2-3
TGTGCCAGCAGCTCCACGGGACAGCTGAACACTGAAGCTTTCTTT	CASSSTGQLNTEAFF	many	TRBD1	TRBV7-2	TRBJ1-1
TGTGCCAGCAGTTCCGGGACAACCTACGAGCAGTACTTC	CASSSGTTYEQYF	-	-	TRBV28	TRBJ2-7
TGTGCCAGCAGGCAAGGGGAAAAACTGTTTTTT	CASRQGEKLFF	-	-	TRBV11-3	TRBJ1-4
TGTGCCAGCTCACCACCGGGGACAGGGGGCGAGCAGTACTTC	CASSPPGTGGEQYF	few	TRBD1	TRBV18	TRBJ2-7
TGTGCCAGCAGCGCAGACCGGGACACTACTTTTAGCAATCAGCCCCAGCATTTT	CASSADRDTTFSNQPQHF	few	-	TRBV7-8	TRBJ1-5
TGCGGGTTAAGTAAGAGGGGGTACTCCTACGAGCAGTACTTC	CGLSKRGYSYEQYF	few	-	TRBV23-1	TRBJ2-7
TGTGCCAGCAGTGTACAGACTCCACAAGAGACCCAGTACTTC	CASSVQTPQETQYF	-	-	TRBV2	TRBJ2-5
TGTGCCAGCAGCTTGGGGGACAACACAGATACGCAGTATTTT	CASSLGDNTDTQYF	-	-	TRBV11-3	TRBJ2-3
TGCGCCAGCAGCTTGAGGGCGGGGGCCCCTTACGAGCAGTACTTC	CASSLRAGAPYEQYF	-	-	TRBV5-1	TRBJ2-7
TGTGCCAGTAAATCTGGGGCCAACGTCCTGACTTTC	CASKSGANVLTF	-	-	TRBV6-1	TRBJ2-6
TGTGCCAGCTCACCACCGAAGAAACAGGGTGAAAACATTCAGTACTTC	CASSPPKKQGENIQYF	few	-	TRBV18	TRBJ2-4
TGCAGCGCCATTCTTTGGACAGGGAGCCTGGGCACTGAAGCTTTCTTT	CSAILWTGSLGTEAFF	few	TRBD1	TRBV29-1	TRBJ1-1